The 3 T cell receptor beta chains below come from one sample, sequenced in a study of beta chain features in type 1 diabetes. Expressed TCRB transcripts were sequenced after all isolated RNA was converted to cDNA. Assay used: immunoSEQ multiplex PCR; TCRdb lists only in-frame clones, some missing. Of 200,000 to 250,000 clones in the sample, 11% were seen once. The sequencing sample was made of central memory CD4+ T cells from blood. These receptors originate from a man younger than 35 in good health.

This clone was recorded a few times. The chain combines TRBV5-1 with TRBJ2-6, with TRBD2 as a possible D gene (5 bases). V was pared by 4 bases and J by 0 bases, with 14 bases between. Germline V lookup: CDR1 SGHRS, CDR2 YFSETQ. The length of the CDR3 is 17 residues. The CDR3 region is CASSGRAGGSGANVLTF. The CDR3, as DNA: TGCGCCAGCAGCGGCCGGGCCGGAGGCTCTGGGGCCAACGTCCTGACTTTC.

In regard to this clone: This may arise from a read error, as a much more abundant clone is one base away. This rearrangement joins TRBV7-3 to TRBJ2-1; D possibly corresponds to TRBD2 (6 bases). Trimming removed 3 bases at V and 0 bases at J, with 9 bases between. The CDR3 loop spans 15 amino acids. Germline CDR1 and CDR2: SGHTA and FQGTGA. CDR3 protein: CASSLEGSSYNEQFF. In DNA, the CDR3 is TGTGCCAGCAGCTTGGAGGGGAGCTCCTACAATGAGCAGTTCTTC.

This clone was picked up many times. V gene TRBV29-1 combines with J gene TRBJ1-4, with 9 bases aligning to TRBD1. With V trimmed by 4 bases and J by 0 bases, 9 bases remained unmatched. CDR1 and CDR2 (germline): SQVTM, ANQGSEA. This CDR3 contains 17 residues. DNA of the CDR3: TGCAGCGTTGCCGGGACAGGGTCCCCCGCAACTAATGAAAAACTGTTTTTT. It codes for CSVAGTGSPATNEKLFF.